This entry is about one T cell receptor beta chain. No cognate antigen has been identified for it. Per-nucleotide qualities are absent, and no much larger clonotype sits a single base away. Its CDR3 holds 18 amino acids, cysteine through phenylalanine. The retained sequence is limited to the CDR3, 54 bases, with the frame set at the first base. Trimmed from V: 1 base; trimmed from J: 3 bases; junction bases lacking a gene match: 9. CDR1 is given as KGHSH and CDR2 as LQKENI, both from the germline V gene. A second Seattle source provided samples from volunteer blood donors who had recovered from COVID-19. Each collaborating institution followed its own protocols to collect whole blood in K2EDTA tubes. For TCRbeta analysis, collaborator samples were shipped as frozen whole blood, as isolated PBMCs, or as DNA extracted from either sample type. The source of the sample is a study of blood T cell repertoires in COVID-19 (dated by TCRdb to the early 2020s). A note on the overall study: Samples covering the acute and convalescent phases of COVID-19 were provided by collaborators in the United States, Italy and Spain. The prospective study material was composed of cDNA or gDNA derived from T cells, B-cell-depleted T cells, or PBMCs. The dataset comprised deeply sampled blood TCRbeta repertoires from subjects exposed to, actively infected with, or recovered from COVID-19. A freely available public database, intended as a resource for researchers studying the immune response to SARS-CoV-2, is where the repertoires were released. The samples were drawn from two sources: the first 160 participants of the ongoing ImmuneRACE study, and over 950 subjects contributed by 6 global collaborators. A de-identified subject ID, COVID-19 status, age in years and sex were almost always included in the sample metadata. Where available, HLA class I and class II types were taken from metadata supplied by the sample provider and were not determined by assay-based typing.

Findings and caveats that apply to the study as a whole: How much clinical and demographic metadata was included differed by source and by participant, and the metadata was provided uncurated.

TCRbeta CDR3 regions were amplified from genomic DNA by means of the immunoSEQ Assay, a bias-controlled multiplex PCR. The source study handled its data this way. Nucleated cell counts per sample were estimated from amplification of reference gene primers within the assay. To quantify the absolute abundance of each unique TCRbeta CDR3 rearrangement, sequence reads were collapsed and filtered. For each sample, productive Simpson clonality was calculated as the square root of Simpson's diversity index over productive rearrangements. TCRdb retrieved this table from immuneACCESS and kept in-frame rearrangements only. Not all clones are present; in checked studies, unresolved V genes account for under half, and no reason is known for the remainder. The V and J calls and clone size are taken from that table; D and trimming were inferred from the DNA. The sample records roughly 260,000 clones, approximately 86% of which are singletons. The ten most abundant clones make up over 7.5% of the sample.

The sequencing input was peripheral blood. The chain is encoded by TRBV18 joined to TRBJ2-3, with 11 junctional bases fitting TRBD2. The sequence derives from a man in his forties who had recovered from COVID-19. CDR3 protein: CASSPLAGGPPGTDTQYF. The nucleotide sequence is TGTGCCAGCTCACCACTAGCGGGAGGGCCTCCAGGGACAGATACGCAGTATTTT.